One T cell receptor (beta chain) is described in this entry. Its antigen is undetermined. Generated by immunoSEQ multiplex PCR, the TCRdb table keeps only in-frame clones and is missing some. Here the sample spans 90,000 or so clones, over 75% being singletons. The data stem from a study of OX40 agonist ivuxolimab in advanced cancers. Study in general: Averaging about 60 years in age, with a range of roughly 20 to 79, the cohort was approximately 83% male. Study results and caveats: Specificity for antigen went undetermined in the expanded peripheral T cells. Averaged across samples, CD8+ T cells carried more expanded clones than CD4+ did.

The CDR3 runs to 12 residues. V was clipped by 7 bases and J by 15 bases, with 19 bases between them. Germline values: CDR1 SNHLY, CDR2 FYNNEI. This sequence joins TRBV2 and TRBJ2-1, with a weak D call TRBD1 (5 bases). The clonotype comes from an adult with an advanced solid tumor such as melanoma, head and neck, liver or kidney cancer. This specimen was CD4+ or CD8+ T cells sorted from blood, taken in a trial of the OX40 agonist ivuxolimab. The DNA for the CDR3 is TGTGCCAGCAACCCCTCTCAGGGCCCCCTGTTCTTC. Translated: CASNPSQGPLFF. The entire variable domain, with the rest obtained from reference TRBV2 and TRBJ2-1, is as follows: EPEVTQTPSHQVTQMGQEVILRCVPISNHLYFYWYRQILGQKVEFLVSFYNNEISEKSEIFDDQFSVERPDGSNFTLKIRSTKLEDSAMYFCASNPSQGPLFFGPGTRLTVL.